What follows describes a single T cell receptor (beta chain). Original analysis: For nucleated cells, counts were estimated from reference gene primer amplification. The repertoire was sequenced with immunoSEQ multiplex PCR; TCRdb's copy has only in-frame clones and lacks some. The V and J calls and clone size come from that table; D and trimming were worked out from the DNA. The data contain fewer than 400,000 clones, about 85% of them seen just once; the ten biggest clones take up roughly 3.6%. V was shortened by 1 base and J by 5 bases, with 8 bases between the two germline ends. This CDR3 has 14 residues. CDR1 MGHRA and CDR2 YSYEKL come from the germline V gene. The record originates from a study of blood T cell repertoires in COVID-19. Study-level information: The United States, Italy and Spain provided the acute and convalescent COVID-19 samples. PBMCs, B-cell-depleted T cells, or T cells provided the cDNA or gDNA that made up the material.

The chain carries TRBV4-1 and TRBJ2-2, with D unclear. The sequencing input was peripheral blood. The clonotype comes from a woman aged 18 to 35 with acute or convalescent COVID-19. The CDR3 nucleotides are TGCGCCAGCAGCCAAGGAACCCGGACCGGGGAGCTGTTTTTT. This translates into CASSQGTRTGELFF.